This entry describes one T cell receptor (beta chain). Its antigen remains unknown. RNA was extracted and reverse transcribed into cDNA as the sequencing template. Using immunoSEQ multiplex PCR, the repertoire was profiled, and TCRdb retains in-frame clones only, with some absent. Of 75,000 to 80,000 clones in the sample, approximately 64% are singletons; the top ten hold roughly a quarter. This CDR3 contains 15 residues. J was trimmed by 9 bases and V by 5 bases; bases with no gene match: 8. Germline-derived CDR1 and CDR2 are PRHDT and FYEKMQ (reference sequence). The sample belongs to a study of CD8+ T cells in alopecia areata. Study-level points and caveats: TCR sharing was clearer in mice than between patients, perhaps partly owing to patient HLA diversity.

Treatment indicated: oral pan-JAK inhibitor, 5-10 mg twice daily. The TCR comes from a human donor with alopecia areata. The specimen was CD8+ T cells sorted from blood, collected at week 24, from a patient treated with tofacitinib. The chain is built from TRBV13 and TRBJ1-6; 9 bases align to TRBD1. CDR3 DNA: TGTGCCAGCAGCACTCGACAGGGGGTGGGTTCACCCCTCCACTTT. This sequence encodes CASSTRQGVGSPLHF.